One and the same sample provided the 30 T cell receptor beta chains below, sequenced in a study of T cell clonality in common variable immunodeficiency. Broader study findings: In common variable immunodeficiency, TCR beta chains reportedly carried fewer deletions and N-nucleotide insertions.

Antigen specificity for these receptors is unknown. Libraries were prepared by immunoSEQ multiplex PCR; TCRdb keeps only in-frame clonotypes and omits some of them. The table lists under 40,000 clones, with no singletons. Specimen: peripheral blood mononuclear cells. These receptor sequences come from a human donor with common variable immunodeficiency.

The covered CDR3 bases are TGTGCCAGCAGCCAAGGACTGTATAATTCACCC. Translation gives CASSQGLYNSP. The whole CDR3 is CASSQGLYNSPLHF. V gene TRBV2 combines with J gene TRBJ1-6, with no clear D. The CDR3 is cut off 3 residues early in the read; its end comes from the germline J gene. The V end was cut by 6 bases, the J end by 4 bases, with 10 bases between. The germline gives CDR1 SNHLY, CDR2 FYNNEI. The CDR3 is 14 amino acids.

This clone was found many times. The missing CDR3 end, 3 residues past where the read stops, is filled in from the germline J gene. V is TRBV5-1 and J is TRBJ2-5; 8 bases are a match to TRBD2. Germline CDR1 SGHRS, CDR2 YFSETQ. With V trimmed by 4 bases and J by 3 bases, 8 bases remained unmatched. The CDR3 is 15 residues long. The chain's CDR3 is CASSAGTSGEETQYF. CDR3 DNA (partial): TGCGCCAGCAGCGCGGGGACTAGTGGGGAAGAGACC.

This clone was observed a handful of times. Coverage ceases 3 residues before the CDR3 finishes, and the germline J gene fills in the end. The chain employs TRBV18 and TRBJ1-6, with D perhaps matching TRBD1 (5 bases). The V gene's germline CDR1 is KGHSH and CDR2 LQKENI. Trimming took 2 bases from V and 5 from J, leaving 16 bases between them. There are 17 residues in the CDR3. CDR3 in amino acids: CASSPSAGFANNSPLHF. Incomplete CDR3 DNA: TGTGCCAGCTCACCAAGCGCAGGGTTTGCAAATAATTCACCC.

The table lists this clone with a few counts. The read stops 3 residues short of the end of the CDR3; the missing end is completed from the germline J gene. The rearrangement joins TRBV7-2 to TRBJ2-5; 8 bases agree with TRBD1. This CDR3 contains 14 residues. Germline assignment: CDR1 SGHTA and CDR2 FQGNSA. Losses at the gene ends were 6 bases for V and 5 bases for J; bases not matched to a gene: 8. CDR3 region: CASSPDRVRETQYF. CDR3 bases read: TGTGCCAGCAGTCCGGACAGGGTAAGGGAGACC.

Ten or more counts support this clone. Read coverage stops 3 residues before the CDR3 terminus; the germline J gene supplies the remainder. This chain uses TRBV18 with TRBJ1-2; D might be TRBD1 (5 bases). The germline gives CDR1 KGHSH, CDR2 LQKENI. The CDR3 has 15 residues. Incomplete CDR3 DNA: TGTGCCAGCTCATTCGAGGGGCCCCCCCTCGCCGGC. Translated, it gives CASSFEGPPLAG. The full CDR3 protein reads CASSFEGPPLAGYTF.

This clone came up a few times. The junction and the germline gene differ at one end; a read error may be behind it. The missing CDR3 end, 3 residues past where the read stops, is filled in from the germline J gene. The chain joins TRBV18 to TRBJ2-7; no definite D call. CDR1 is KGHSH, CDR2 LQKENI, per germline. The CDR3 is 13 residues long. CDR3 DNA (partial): TGTGCCAGCTCGATTCAGATCTCCCACGAG. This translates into CASSIQISHE. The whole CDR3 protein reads CASSIQISHEQYF.

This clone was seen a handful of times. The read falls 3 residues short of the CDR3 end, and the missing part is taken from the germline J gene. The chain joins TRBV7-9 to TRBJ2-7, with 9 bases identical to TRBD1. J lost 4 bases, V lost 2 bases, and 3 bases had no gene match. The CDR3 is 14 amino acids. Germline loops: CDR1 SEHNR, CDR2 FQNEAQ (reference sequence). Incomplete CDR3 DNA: TGTGCCAGCAGCTTAACAGGGGGCTATTACGAG. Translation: CASSLTGGYYE. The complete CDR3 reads CASSLTGGYYEQYF.

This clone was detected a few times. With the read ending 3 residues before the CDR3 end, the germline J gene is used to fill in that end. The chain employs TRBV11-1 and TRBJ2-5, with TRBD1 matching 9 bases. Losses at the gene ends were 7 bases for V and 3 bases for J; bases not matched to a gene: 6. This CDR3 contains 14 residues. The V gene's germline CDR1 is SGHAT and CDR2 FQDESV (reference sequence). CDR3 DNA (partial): TGTGCCAGCACCCGAGGACAGGGGAAAGAGACC. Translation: CASTRGQGKET. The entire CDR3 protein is CASTRGQGKETQYF.

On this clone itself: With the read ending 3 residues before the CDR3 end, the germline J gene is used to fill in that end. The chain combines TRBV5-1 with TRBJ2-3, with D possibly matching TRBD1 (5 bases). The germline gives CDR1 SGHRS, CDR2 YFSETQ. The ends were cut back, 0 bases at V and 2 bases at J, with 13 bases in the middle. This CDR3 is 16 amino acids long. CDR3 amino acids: CASSLARAGSTDTQYF. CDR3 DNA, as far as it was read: TGCGCCAGCAGCTTGGCCCGGGCAGGGTCCACAGATACG.

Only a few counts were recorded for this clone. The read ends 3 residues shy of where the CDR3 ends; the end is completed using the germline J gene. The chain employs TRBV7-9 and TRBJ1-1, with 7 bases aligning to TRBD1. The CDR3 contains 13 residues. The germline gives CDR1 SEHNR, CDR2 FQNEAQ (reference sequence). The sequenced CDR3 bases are TGTGCCAGCAGCTGGCCCAGGGGGTCCGAA. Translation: CASSWPRGSE. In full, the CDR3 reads CASSWPRGSEAFF.

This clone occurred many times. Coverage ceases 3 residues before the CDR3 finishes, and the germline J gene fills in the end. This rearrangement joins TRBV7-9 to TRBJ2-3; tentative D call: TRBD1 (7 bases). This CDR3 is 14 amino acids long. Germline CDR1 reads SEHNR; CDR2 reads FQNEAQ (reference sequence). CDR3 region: CASGQDSNAGTQYF. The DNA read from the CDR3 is TGTGCCAGCGGACAGGACTCGAACGCGGGGACG. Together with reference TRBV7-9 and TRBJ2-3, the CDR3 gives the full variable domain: DTGVSQNPRHKITKRGQNVTFRCDPISEHNRLYWYRQTLGQGPEFLTYFQNEAQLEKSRLLSDRFSAERPKGSFSTLEIQRTEQGDSAMYLCASGQDSNAGTQYFGPGTRLTVL.

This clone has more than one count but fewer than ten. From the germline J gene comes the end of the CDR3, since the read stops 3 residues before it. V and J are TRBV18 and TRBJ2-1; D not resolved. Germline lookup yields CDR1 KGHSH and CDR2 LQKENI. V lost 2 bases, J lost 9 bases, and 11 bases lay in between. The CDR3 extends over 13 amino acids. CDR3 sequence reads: CASSPLESGEQFF. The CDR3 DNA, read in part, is TGTGCCAGCTCACCATTAGAGAGTGGTGAG.

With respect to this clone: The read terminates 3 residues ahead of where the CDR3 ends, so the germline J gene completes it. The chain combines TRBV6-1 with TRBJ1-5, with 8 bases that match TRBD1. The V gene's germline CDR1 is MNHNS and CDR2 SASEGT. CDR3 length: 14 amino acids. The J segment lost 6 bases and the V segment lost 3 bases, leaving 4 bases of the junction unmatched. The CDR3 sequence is CASSDRGPTQPQHF. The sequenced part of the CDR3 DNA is TGTGCCAGCAGTGACAGGGGGCCAACTCAGCCC.

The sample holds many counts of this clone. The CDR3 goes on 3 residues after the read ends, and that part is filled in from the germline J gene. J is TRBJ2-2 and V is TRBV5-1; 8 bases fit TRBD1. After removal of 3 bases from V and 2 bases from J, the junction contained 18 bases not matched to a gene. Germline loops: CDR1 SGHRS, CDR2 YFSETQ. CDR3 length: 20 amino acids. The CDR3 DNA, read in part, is TGCGCCAGCAGCTCATATCAATCGGTGGACAGGGCCCCCAACACCGGGGAG. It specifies CASSSYQSVDRAPNTGE. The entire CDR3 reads CASSSYQSVDRAPNTGELFF.

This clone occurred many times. The CDR3 loop is CASSLGGSTEAFF. CDR3 bases read: TGCGCCAGCTCTCTCGGAGGGTCCACTGAA. The chain combines TRBV5-1 with TRBJ1-1; D remains unclear. From the germline J gene comes the end of the CDR3, since the read stops 3 residues before it. Trimming removed 7 bases from V and 4 bases from J, with 14 bases in between. This CDR3 comprises 13 residues. Germline-derived CDR1 and CDR2 are SGHRS and YFSETQ.

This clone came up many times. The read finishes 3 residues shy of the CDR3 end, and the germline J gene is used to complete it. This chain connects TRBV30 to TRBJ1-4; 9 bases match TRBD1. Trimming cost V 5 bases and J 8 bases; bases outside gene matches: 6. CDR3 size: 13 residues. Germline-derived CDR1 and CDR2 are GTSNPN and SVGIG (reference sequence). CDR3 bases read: TGTGCCTGGGAGGGACAGGGCGACGAAAAA. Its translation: CAWEGQGDEK. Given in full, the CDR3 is CAWEGQGDEKLFF. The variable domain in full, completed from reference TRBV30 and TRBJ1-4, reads SQTIHQWPATLVQPVGSPLSLECTVEGTSNPNLYWYRQAAGRGLQLLFYSVGIGQISSEVPQNLSASRPQDRQFILSSKKLLLSDSGFYLCAWEGQGDEKLFFGSGTQLSVL.

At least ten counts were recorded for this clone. CDR3 region: CSVELSSYNEQFF. CDR3 bases read: TGCAGCGTTGAGCTAAGCTCCTACAATGAG. The chain has TRBV29-1 and TRBJ2-1; D call uncertain. The missing CDR3 end, 3 residues past where the read stops, is filled in from the germline J gene. V was trimmed by 3 bases and J by 0 bases, leaving 6 bases between them. CDR1 and CDR2 (germline): SQVTM, ANQGSEA. The CDR3 is 13 amino acids.

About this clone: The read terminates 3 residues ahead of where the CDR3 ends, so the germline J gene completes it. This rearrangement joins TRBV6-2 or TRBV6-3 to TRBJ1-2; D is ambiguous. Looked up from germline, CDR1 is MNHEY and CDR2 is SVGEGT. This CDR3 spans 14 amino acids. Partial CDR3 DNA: TGTGCCAGCACCGTAGGGTTCGGCACGACGGGC. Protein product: CASTVGFGTTG. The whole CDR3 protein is CASTVGFGTTGYTF.

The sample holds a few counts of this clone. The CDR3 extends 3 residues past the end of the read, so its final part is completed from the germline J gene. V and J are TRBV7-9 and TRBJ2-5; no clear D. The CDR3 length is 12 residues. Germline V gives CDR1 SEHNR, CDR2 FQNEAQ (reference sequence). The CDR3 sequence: CASSPLSVTQYF. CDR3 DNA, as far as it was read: TGTGCCAGCAGCCCTCTGTCGGTAACC.

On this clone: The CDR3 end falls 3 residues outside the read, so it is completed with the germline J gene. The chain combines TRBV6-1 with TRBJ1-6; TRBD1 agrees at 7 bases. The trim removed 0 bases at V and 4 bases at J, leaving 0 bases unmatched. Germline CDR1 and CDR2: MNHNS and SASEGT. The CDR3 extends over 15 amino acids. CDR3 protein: CASSEAGQYNSPLHF. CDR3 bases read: TGTGCCAGCAGTGAAGCGGGACAGTATAATTCACCC.

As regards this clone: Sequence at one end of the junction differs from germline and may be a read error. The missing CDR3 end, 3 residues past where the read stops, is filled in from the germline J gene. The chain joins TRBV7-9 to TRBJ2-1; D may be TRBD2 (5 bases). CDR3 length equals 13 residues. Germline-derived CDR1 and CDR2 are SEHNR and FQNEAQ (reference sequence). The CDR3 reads CSSEILVSNEQFF. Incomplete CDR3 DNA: TGTTCCAGTGAGATACTAGTTTCCAATGAG.

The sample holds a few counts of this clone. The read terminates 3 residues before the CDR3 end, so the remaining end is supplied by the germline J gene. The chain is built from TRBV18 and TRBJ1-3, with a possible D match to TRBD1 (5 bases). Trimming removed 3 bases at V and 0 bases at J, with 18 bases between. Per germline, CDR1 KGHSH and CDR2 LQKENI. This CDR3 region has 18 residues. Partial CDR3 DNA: TGTGCCAGCTCACCTAGGGGCAACACATTGGGCTCTGGAAACACC. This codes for CASSPRGNTLGSGNT. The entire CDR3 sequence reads CASSPRGNTLGSGNTIYF.

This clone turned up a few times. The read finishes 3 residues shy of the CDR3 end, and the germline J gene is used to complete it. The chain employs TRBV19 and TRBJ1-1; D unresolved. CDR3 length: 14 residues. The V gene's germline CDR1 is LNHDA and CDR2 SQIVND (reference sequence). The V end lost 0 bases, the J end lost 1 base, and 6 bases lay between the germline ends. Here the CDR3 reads CASSIETSNTEAFF. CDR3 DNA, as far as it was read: TGTGCCAGTAGTATAGAAACTTCGAACACTGAA. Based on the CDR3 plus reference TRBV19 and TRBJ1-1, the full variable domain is DGGITQSPKYLFRKEGQNVTLSCEQNLNHDAMYWYRQDPGQGLRLIYYSQIVNDFQKGDIAEGYSVSREKKESFPLTVTSAQKNPTAFYLCASSIETSNTEAFFGQGTRLTVV.

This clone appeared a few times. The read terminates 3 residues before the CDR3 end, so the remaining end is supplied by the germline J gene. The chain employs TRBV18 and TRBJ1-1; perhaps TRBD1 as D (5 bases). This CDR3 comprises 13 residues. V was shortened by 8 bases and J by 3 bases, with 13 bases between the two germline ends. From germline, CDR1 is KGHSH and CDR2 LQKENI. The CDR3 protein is CASGGFGDTEAFF. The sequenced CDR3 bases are TGTGCCAGCGGGGGGTTTGGGGACACTGAA. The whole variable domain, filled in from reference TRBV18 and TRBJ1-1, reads NAGVMQNPRHLVRRRGQEARLRCSPMKGHSHVYWYRQLPEEGLKFMVYLQKENIIDESGMPKERFSAEFPKEGPSILRIQQVVRGDSAAYFCASGGFGDTEAFFGQGTRLTVV.

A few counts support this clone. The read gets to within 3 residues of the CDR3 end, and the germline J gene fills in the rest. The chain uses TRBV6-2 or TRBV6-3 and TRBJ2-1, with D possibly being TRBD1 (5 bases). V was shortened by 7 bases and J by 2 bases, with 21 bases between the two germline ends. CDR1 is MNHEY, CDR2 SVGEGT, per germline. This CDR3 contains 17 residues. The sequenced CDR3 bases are TGTGCCAGCACGCCGCCCTTAAGGGGCAATACCTACAATGAG. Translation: CASTPPLRGNTYNE. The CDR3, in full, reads CASTPPLRGNTYNEQFF.

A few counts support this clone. CDR3 sequence: CASSSTDRWDTEAFF. CDR3 bases read: TGTGCCAGCAGCTCGACGGACAGGTGGGACACTGAA. This chain connects TRBV7-9 to TRBJ1-1, with TRBD1 matching 7 bases. The read gets to within 3 residues of the CDR3 end, and the germline J gene fills in the rest. Unmatched junction bases numbered 8, after V lost 4 bases and J lost 3 bases. The CDR3 has 15 residues. Germline V gives CDR1 SEHNR, CDR2 FQNEAQ (reference sequence).

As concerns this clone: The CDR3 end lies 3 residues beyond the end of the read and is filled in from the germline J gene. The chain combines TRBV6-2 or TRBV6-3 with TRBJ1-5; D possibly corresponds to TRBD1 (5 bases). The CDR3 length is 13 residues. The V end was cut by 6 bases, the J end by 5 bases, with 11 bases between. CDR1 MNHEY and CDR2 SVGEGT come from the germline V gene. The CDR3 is CASRTTDYQPQHF. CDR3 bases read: TGTGCCAGCAGGACGACAGACTATCAGCCC.

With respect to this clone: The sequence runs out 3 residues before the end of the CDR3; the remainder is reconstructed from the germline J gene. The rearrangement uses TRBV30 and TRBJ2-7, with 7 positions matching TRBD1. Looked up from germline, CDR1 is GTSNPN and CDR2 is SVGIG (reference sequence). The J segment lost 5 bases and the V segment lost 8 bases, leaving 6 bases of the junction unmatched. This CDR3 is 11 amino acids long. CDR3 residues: CAQGVMNEQYF. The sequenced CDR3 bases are TGTGCCCAGGGGGTTATGAACGAG.

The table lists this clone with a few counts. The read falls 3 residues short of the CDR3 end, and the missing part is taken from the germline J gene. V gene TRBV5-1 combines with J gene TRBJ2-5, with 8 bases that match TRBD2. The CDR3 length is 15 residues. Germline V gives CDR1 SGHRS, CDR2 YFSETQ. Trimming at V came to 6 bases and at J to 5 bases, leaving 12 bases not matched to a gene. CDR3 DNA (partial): TGCGCCAGCAAAACTACGGGGGGGCCCGGGGAGACC. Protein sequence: CASKTTGGPGET. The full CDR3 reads CASKTTGGPGETQYF. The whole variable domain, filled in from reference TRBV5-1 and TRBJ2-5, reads KAGVTQTPRYLIKTRGQQVTLSCSPISGHRSVSWYQQTPGQGLQFLFEYFSETQRNKGNFPGRFSGRQFSNSRSEMNVSTLELGDSALYLCASKTTGGPGETQYFGPGTRLLVL.

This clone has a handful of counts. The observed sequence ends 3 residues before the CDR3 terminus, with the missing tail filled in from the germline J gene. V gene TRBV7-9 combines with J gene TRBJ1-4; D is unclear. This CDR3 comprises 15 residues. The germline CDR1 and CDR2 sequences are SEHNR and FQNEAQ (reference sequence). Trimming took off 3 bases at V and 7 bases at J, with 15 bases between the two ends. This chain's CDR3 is CASSLRASYGEKLFF. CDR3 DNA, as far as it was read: TGTGCCAGCAGCTTGCGGGCAAGTTACGGTGAAAAA.